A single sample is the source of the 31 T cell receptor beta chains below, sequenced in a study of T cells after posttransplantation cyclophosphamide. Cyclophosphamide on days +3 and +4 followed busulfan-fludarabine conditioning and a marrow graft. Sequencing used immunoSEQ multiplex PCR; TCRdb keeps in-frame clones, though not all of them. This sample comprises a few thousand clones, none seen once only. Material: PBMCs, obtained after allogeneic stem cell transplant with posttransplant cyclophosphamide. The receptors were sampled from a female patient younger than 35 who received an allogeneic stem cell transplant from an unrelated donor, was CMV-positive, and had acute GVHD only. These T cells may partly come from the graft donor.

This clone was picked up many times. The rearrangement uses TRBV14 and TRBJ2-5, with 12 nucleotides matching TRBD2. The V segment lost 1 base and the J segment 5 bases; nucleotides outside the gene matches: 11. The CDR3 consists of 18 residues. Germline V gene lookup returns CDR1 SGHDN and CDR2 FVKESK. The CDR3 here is CASSQGLAGGDGEETQYF. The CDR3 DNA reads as TGTGCCAGCAGCCAAGGGCTAGCGGGAGGGGATGGAGAGGAGACCCAGTACTTC.

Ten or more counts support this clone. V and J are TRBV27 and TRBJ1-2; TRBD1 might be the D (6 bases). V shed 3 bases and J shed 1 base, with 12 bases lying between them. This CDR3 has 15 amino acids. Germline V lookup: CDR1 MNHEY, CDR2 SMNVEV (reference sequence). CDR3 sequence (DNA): TGTGCCAGCAGTTTGGGGGTGGACAGTAACTATGGCTACACCTTC. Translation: CASSLGVDSNYGYTF.

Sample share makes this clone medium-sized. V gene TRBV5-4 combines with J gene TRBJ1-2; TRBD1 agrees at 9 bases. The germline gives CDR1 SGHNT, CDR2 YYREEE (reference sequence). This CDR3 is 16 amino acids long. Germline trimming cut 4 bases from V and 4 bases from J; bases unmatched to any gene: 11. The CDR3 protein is CASSEGQGLRAYGYTF. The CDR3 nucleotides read TGTGCCAGCAGCGAGGGACAGGGACTCAGGGCCTATGGCTACACCTTC.

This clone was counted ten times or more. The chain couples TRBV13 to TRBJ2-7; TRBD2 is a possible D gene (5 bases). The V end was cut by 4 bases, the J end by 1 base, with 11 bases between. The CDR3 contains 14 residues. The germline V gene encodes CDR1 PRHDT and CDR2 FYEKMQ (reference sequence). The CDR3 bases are TGTGCCAGCAGCTACGGTGGGAGATCCTACGAGCAGTACTTC. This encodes CASSYGGRSYEQYF. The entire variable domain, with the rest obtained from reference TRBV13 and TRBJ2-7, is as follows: AAGVIQSPRHLIKEKRETATLKCYPIPRHDTVYWYQQGPGQDPQFLISFYEKMQSDKGSIPDRFSAQQFSDYHSELNMSSLELGDSALYFCASSYGGRSYEQYFGPGTRLTVT.

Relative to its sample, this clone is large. CDR3 loop: CAWSVISGRAKLVEQFF. The CDR3 DNA sequence: TGTGCCTGGAGTGTAATTAGCGGGAGGGCCAAGCTTGTTGAGCAGTTCTTC. The chain joins TRBV30 to TRBJ2-1, with TRBD2 identical over 11 bases. J was trimmed by 9 bases and V by 0 bases; bases with no gene match: 13. The CDR3 totals 17 residues. The V gene's germline CDR1 is GTSNPN and CDR2 SVGIG (reference sequence).

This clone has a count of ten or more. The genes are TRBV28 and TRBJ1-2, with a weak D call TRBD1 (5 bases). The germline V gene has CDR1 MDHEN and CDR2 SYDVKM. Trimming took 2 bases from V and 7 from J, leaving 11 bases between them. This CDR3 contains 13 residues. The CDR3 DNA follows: TGTGCCAGCAGTTTACTGCAGGGCCCTGGCTACACCTTC. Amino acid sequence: CASSLLQGPGYTF.

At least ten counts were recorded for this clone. The CDR3 is CASSLISGQNIQYF. As DNA, the CDR3 is TGTGCCAGCAGCTTAATCAGCGGGCAAAACATTCAGTACTTC. The rearrangement uses TRBV7-2 and TRBJ2-4; D might be TRBD2 (6 bases). Germline values: CDR1 SGHTA, CDR2 FQGNSA. The CDR3 extends over 14 amino acids. V dropped 2 bases and J dropped 5 bases, with 10 bases sitting between them.

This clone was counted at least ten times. This chain's CDR3 is CASSRRGSTDTQYF. CDR3 bases: TGTGCCAGTAGTAGGCGGGGTAGCACAGATACGCAGTATTTT. This chain uses TRBV19 with TRBJ2-3; D is perhaps TRBD2 (6 bases). The V gene's germline CDR1 is LNHDA and CDR2 SQIVND (reference sequence). Between the trimmed V and J ends, which lost 4 bases and 0 bases, there was a span of 8 bases. CDR3 length equals 14 residues.

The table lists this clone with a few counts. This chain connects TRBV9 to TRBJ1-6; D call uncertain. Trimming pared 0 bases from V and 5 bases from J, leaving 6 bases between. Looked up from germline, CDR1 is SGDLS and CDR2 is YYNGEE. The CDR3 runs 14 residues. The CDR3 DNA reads TGTGCCAGCAGCGTAGGGCTGGATAATTCACCCCTCCACTTT. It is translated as CASSVGLDNSPLHF.

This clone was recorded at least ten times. CDR3 region: CASSPPNSGTYNEQFF. The CDR3, as DNA: TGTGCCAGCTCACCACCGAATAGCGGAACCTACAATGAGCAGTTCTTC. The chain links TRBV18 to TRBJ2-1; tentatively, D is TRBD2 (6 bases). The germline V and J ends were trimmed by 0 bases and 2 bases, with 11 bases remaining between them. Per germline, CDR1 KGHSH and CDR2 LQKENI. The CDR3 is 16 amino acids.

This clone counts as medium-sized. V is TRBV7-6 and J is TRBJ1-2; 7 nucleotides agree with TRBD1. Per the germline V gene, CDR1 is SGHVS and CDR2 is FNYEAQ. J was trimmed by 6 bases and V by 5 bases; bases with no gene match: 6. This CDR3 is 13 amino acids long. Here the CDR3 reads CASSHPQGDGYTF. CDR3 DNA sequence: TGTGCCAGCAGCCACCCGCAGGGGGATGGCTACACCTTC.

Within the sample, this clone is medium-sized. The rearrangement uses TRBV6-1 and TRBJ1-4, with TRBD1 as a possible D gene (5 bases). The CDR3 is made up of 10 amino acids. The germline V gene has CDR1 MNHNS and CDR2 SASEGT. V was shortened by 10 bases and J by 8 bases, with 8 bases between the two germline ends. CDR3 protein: CAIGGEKLFF. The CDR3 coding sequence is TGTGCCATCGGGGGAGAAAAACTGTTTTTT.

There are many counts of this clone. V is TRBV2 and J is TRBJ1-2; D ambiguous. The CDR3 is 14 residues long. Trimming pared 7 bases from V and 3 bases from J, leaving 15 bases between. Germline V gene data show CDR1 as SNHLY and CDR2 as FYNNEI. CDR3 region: CASTDRGEHYGYTF. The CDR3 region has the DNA TGTGCCAGCACCGACCGTGGAGAGCACTATGGCTACACCTTC.

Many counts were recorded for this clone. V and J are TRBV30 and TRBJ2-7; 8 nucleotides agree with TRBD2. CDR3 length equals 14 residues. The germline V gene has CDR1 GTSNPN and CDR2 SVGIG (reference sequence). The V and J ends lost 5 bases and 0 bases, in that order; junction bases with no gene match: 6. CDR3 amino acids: CAWLGSGTSYEQYF. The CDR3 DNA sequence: TGTGCCTGGCTCGGTAGCGGGACCTCCTACGAGCAGTACTTC.

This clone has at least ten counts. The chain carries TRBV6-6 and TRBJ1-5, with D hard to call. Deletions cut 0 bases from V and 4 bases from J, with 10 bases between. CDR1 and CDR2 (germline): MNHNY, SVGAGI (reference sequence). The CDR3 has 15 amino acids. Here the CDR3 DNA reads TGTGCCAGCAGTTACTCGAGTCGGGGAAATCAGCCCCAGCATTTT. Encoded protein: CASSYSSRGNQPQHF.

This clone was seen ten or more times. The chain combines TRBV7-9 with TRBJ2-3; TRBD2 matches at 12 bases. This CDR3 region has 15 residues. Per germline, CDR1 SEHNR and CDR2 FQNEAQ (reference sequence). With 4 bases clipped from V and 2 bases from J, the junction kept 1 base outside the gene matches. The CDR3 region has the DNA TGTGCCAGCAGCTCTAGCGGGGGGGTCACAGATACGCAGTATTTT. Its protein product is CASSSSGGVTDTQYF.

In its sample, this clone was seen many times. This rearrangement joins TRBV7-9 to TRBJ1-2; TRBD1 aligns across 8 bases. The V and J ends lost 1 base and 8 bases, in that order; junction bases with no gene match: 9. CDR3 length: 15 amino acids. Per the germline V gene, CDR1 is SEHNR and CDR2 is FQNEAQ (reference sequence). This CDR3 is CASSLDGTGVGGYTF. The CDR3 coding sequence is TGTGCCAGCAGCTTAGACGGGACAGGAGTGGGAGGCTACACCTTC.

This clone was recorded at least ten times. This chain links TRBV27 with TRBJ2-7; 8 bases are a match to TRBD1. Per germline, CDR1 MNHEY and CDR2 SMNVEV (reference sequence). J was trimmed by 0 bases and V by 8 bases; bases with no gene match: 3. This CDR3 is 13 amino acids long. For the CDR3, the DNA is TGTGCCAGCTCCAGGGGGCACTCCTACGAGCAGTACTTC. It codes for CASSRGHSYEQYF.

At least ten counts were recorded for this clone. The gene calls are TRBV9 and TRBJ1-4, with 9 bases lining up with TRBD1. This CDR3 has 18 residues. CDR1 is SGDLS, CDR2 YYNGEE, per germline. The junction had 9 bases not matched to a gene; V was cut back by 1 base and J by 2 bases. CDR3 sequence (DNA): TGTGCCAGCAGCGTACGGGACAGGGTGCAGGCGACTAATGAAAAACTGTTTTTT. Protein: CASSVRDRVQATNEKLFF.

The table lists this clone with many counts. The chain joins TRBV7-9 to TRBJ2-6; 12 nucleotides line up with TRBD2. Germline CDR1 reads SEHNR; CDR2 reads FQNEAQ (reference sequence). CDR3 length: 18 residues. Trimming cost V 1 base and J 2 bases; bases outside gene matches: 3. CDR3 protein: CASSLGTSGRTGANVLTF. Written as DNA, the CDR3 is TGTGCCAGCAGCTTAGGTACTAGCGGGAGGACTGGGGCCAACGTCCTGACTTTC.

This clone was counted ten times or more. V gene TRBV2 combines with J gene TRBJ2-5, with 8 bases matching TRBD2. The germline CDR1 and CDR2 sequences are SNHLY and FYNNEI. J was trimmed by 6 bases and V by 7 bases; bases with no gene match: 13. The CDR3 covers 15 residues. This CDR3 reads CASIGSGSGGKTQYF. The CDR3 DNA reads TGTGCCAGCATCGGAAGCGGGAGTGGCGGGAAGACCCAGTACTTC.

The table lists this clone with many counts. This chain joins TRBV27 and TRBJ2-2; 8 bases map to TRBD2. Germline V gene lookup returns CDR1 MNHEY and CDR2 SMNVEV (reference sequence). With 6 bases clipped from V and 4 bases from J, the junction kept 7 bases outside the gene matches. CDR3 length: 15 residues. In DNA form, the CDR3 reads TGTGCCAGCAGGGGGCCGGGGACTAGCACCGGGGAGCTGTTTTTT. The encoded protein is CASRGPGTSTGELFF.

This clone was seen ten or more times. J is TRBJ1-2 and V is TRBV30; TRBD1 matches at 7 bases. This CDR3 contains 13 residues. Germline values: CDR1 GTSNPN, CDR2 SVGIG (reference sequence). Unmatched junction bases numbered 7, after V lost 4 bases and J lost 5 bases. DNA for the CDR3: TGTGCCTGGACGAAACAGGGGATTTATGGCTACACCTTC. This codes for CAWTKQGIYGYTF.

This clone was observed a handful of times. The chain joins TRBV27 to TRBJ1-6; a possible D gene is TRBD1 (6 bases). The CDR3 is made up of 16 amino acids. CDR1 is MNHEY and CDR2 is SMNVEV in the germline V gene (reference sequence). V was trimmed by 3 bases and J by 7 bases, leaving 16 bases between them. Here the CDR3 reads CASSFSTQGTNSPLHF. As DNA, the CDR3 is TGTGCCAGCAGTTTTAGCACACAGGGCACGAATTCACCCCTCCACTTT.

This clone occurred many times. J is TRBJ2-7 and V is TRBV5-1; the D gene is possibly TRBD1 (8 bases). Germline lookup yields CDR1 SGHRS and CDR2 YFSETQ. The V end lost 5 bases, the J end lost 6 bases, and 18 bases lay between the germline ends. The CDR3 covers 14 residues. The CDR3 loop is CASRNNRGGSEQYF. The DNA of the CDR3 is TGCGCCAGCAGGAATAACAGGGGGGGGTCCGAGCAGTACTTC.

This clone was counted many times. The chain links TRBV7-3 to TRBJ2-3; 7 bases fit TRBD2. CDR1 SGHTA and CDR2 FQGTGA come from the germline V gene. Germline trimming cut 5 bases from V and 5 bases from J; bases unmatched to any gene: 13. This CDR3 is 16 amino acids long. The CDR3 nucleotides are TGTGCCAGCAGCCCTACCTTTAGCGGGCTCGGAGATACGCAGTATTTT. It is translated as CASSPTFSGLGDTQYF.

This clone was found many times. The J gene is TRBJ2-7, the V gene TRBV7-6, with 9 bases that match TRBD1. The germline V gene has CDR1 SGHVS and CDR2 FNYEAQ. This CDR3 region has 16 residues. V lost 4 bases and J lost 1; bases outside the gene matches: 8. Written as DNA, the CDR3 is TGTGCCAGCAGCTCATTCCGGGACAGGGTATCCTACGAGCAGTACTTC. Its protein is CASSSFRDRVSYEQYF. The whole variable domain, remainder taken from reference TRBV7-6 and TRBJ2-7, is GAGVSQSPRYKVTKRGQDVALRCDPISGHVSLYWYRQALGQGPEFLTYFNYEAQQDKSGLPNDRFSAERPEGSISTLTIQRTEQRDSAMYRCASSSFRDRVSYEQYFGPGTRLTVT.

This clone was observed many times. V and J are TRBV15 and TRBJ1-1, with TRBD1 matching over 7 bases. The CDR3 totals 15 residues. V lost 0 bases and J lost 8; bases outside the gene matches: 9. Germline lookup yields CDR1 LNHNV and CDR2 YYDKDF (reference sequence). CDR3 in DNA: TGTGCCACCAGCAGAGATCGGAGACAGGGAGCGGAAGCTTTCTTT. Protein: CATSRDRRQGAEAFF.

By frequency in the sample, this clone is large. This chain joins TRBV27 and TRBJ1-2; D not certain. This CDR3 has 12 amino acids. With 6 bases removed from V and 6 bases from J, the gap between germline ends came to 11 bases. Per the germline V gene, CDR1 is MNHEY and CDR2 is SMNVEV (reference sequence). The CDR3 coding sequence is TGTGCCAGCAGGAGGTCCGGGGATGGCTACACCTTC. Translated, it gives CASRRSGDGYTF.

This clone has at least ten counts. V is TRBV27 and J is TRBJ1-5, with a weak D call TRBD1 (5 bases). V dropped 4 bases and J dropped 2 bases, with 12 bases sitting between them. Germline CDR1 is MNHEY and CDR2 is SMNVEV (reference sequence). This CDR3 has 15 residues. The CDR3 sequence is CASSYSGLGNQPQHF. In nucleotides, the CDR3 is TGTGCCAGCAGTTACTCAGGGTTAGGCAATCAGCCCCAGCATTTT.

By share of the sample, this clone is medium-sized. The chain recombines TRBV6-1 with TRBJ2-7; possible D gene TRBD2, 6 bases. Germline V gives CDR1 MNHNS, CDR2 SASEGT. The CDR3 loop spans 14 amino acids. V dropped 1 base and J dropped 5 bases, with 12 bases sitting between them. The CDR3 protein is CASSEVAGFHEQYF. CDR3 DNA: TGTGCCAGCAGTGAAGTGGCGGGATTCCACGAGCAGTACTTC.